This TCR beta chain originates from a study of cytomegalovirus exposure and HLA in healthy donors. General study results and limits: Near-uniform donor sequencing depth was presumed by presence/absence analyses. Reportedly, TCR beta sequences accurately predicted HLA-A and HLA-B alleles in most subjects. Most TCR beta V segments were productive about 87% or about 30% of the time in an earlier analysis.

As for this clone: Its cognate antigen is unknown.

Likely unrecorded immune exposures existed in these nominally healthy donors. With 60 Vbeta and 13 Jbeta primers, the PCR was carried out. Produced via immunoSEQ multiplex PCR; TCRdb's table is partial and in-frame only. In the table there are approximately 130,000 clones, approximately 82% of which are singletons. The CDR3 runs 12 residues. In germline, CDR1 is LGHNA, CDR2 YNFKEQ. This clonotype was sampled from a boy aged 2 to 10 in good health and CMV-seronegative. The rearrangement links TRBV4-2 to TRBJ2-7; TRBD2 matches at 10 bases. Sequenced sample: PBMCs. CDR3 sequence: CASSGSGREVSV. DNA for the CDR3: TGTGCCAGCAGCGGAAGCGGGAGGGAGGTATCGGTC.